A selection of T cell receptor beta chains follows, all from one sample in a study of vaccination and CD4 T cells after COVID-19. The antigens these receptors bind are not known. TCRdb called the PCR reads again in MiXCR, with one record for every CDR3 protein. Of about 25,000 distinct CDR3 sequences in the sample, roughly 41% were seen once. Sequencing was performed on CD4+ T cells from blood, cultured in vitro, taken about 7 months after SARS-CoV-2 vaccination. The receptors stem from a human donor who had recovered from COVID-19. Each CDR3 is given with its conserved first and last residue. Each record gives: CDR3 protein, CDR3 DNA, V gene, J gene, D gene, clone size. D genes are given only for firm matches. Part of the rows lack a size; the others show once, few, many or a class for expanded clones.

CDR3 protein: CASAGTASSGANVLTF
CDR3 DNA: TGTGCCAGTGCCGGGACGGCCAGCTCTGGGGCCAACGTCCTGACTTTC
V gene: TRBV19
J gene: TRBJ2-6
D gene: NA
clone size: few

CDR3 protein: CATSGRTSGRASSYNEQFF
CDR3 DNA: TGTGCCACCAGCGGGCGGACTAGCGGGAGGGCGAGCTCCTACAATGAGCAGTTCTTC
V gene: TRBV15
J gene: TRBJ2-1
D gene: TRBD2
clone size: NA

CDR3 protein: CASSFMDYNEQFF
CDR3 DNA: TGTGCCAGCAGCTTTATGGACTACAATGAGCAGTTCTTC
V gene: TRBV7-3
J gene: TRBJ2-1
D gene: NA
clone size: few

CDR3 protein: CASSPGTGFGANVLTF
CDR3 DNA: TGTGCCAGCAGTCCCGGGACAGGGTTCGGGGCCAACGTCCTGACTTTC
V gene: TRBV11-1
J gene: TRBJ2-6
D gene: TRBD1
clone size: medium-sized

CDR3 protein: CASSRDRGLHNQPQHF
CDR3 DNA: TGTGCCAGTAGCCGCGACAGGGGGCTCCACAATCAGCCCCAGCATTTT
V gene: TRBV19
J gene: TRBJ1-5
D gene: TRBD1
clone size: NA

CDR3 protein: CATSDSMTGNYGYTF
CDR3 DNA: TGTGCCACCAGTGACTCCATGACAGGGAACTATGGCTACACCTTC
V gene: TRBV24-1
J gene: TRBJ1-2
D gene: TRBD1
clone size: NA

CDR3 protein: CASSLWDRLDTQYF
CDR3 DNA: TGTGCCAGCAGTTTATGGGACAGGCTGGATACGCAGTATTTT
V gene: TRBV27
J gene: TRBJ2-3
D gene: TRBD1
clone size: NA

CDR3 protein: CASSLAGNYGYTF
CDR3 DNA: TGTGCCAGCAGTTTAGCAGGGAACTATGGCTACACCTTC
V gene: TRBV28
J gene: TRBJ1-2
D gene: NA
clone size: NA

CDR3 protein: CSARGGSERNEQFF
CDR3 DNA: TGCAGTGCTAGAGGCGGGAGCGAGCGGAATGAGCAGTTCTTC
V gene: TRBV20-1
J gene: TRBJ2-1
D gene: TRBD2
clone size: medium-sized

CDR3 protein: CATSGGQEFDEQYF
CDR3 DNA: TGTGCCACCAGCGGAGGACAGGAGTTCGACGAGCAGTACTTC
V gene: TRBV15
J gene: TRBJ2-7
D gene: TRBD1
clone size: NA

CDR3 protein: CSAPGTSSYNEQFF
CDR3 DNA: TGCAGTGCTCCCGGGACTAGCTCCTACAATGAGCAGTTCTTC
V gene: TRBV20-1
J gene: TRBJ2-1
D gene: TRBD2
clone size: few

CDR3 protein: CATSRDEWSSYEQYF
CDR3 DNA: TGTGCCACCAGCAGAGATGAGTGGAGCTCCTACGAGCAGTACTTC
V gene: TRBV15
J gene: TRBJ2-7
D gene: NA
clone size: NA

CDR3 protein: CASRLAGGPSNEQFF
CDR3 DNA: TGTGCCAGCAGGTTAGCGGGAGGGCCGTCCAATGAGCAGTTCTTC
V gene: TRBV28
J gene: TRBJ2-1
D gene: TRBD2
clone size: few

CDR3 protein: CASTSDTYEQYF
CDR3 DNA: TGTGCCAGCACCTCGGACACTTACGAGCAGTACTTC
V gene: TRBV6-2/TRBV6-3
J gene: TRBJ2-7
D gene: NA
clone size: NA

CDR3 protein: CASSYGRRHSETQYF
CDR3 DNA: TGTGCCAGCAGCTACGGAAGGCGACATAGCGAGACCCAGTACTTC
V gene: TRBV7-6
J gene: TRBJ2-5
D gene: NA
clone size: NA

CDR3 protein: CATSRASRVIDSPLHF
CDR3 DNA: TGTGCCACCAGCAGAGCGTCGAGGGTTATCGATTCACCCCTCCACTTT
V gene: TRBV15
J gene: TRBJ1-6
D gene: NA
clone size: NA

CDR3 protein: CATYSTSPSSYEQYF
CDR3 DNA: TGTGCCACCTATTCGACTAGCCCCTCTTCCTACGAGCAGTACTTC
V gene: TRBV24-1
J gene: TRBJ2-7
D gene: TRBD2
clone size: NA

CDR3 protein: CASSFGGRREQYF
CDR3 DNA: TGTGCCAGCAGTTTCGGGGGCAGGCGGGAGCAGTACTTC
V gene: TRBV28
J gene: TRBJ2-7
D gene: NA
clone size: NA

CDR3 protein: CASSILGLAGRKSSQETQYF
CDR3 DNA: TGTGCCAGTAGTATTCTGGGACTAGCGGGACGTAAGTCTTCACAAGAGACCCAGTACTTC
V gene: TRBV19
J gene: TRBJ2-5
D gene: TRBD2
clone size: NA

CDR3 protein: CASSLFDRGQYEQYF
CDR3 DNA: TGTGCCAGCAGCTTGTTCGACAGGGGGCAGTACGAGCAGTACTTC
V gene: TRBV5-6
J gene: TRBJ2-7
D gene: TRBD1
clone size: NA

CDR3 protein: CSATGGAGQPQHF
CDR3 DNA: TGCAGTGCTACTGGGGGCGCGGGTCAGCCCCAGCATTTT
V gene: TRBV20-1
J gene: TRBJ1-5
D gene: NA
clone size: medium-sized

CDR3 protein: CASSYYRDRGINEQFF
CDR3 DNA: TGTGCCAGCAGTTACTACCGGGACAGGGGTATCAATGAGCAGTTCTTC
V gene: TRBV6-5
J gene: TRBJ2-1
D gene: TRBD1
clone size: once

CDR3 protein: CASSLALLAGSYEQYF
CDR3 DNA: TGTGCCAGCAGCTTAGCTCTCTTAGCGGGATCCTACGAGCAGTACTTC
V gene: TRBV7-2
J gene: TRBJ2-7
D gene: TRBD2
clone size: few

CDR3 protein: CSAQTGGGNQPQHF
CDR3 DNA: TGCAGTGCCCAAACAGGGGGAGGAAATCAGCCCCAGCATTTT
V gene: TRBV20-1
J gene: TRBJ1-5
D gene: TRBD1
clone size: few

CDR3 protein: CSARDQGGLAGSRETQYF
CDR3 DNA: TGCAGTGCTAGAGATCAGGGGGGGCTAGCGGGTAGCAGGGAGACCCAGTACTTC
V gene: TRBV20-1
J gene: TRBJ2-5
D gene: NA
clone size: once

CDR3 protein: CASSYRLAVGETQYF
CDR3 DNA: TGTGCCAGCAGTTACCGACTAGCGGTCGGAGAGACCCAGTACTTC
V gene: TRBV6-2/TRBV6-3
J gene: TRBJ2-5
D gene: TRBD2
clone size: few

CDR3 protein: CASSLAFGFWNTQYF
CDR3 DNA: TGTGCCAGCAGCTTAGCTTTCGGGTTTTGGAATACGCAGTATTTT
V gene: TRBV7-8
J gene: TRBJ2-3
D gene: NA
clone size: NA

CDR3 protein: CASSSGTGSNEQFF
CDR3 DNA: TGTGCCAGCAGCTCTGGGACAGGGTCGAATGAGCAGTTCTTC
V gene: TRBV7-9
J gene: TRBJ2-1
D gene: TRBD1
clone size: NA

CDR3 protein: CSAPPLKEDGYTF
CDR3 DNA: TGCAGTGCCCCACCCTTGAAGGAAGACGGCTACACCTTC
V gene: TRBV20-1
J gene: TRBJ1-2
D gene: NA
clone size: NA

CDR3 protein: CASSLRGTSGYLEQFF
CDR3 DNA: TGTGCCAGCAGCCTAAGGGGGACTAGCGGGTATCTTGAGCAGTTCTTC
V gene: TRBV4-2
J gene: TRBJ2-1
D gene: TRBD2
clone size: few

CDR3 protein: CASSSTSGGQETQYF
CDR3 DNA: TGCGCCAGCAGCTCGACTAGCGGGGGCCAAGAGACCCAGTACTTC
V gene: TRBV5-1
J gene: TRBJ2-5
D gene: TRBD2
clone size: once

CDR3 protein: CASRRQGEGNQPQHF
CDR3 DNA: TGTGCCAGCAGAAGACAGGGGGAGGGCAATCAGCCCCAGCATTTT
V gene: TRBV2
J gene: TRBJ1-5
D gene: TRBD1
clone size: NA

CDR3 protein: CSVPTGSSYNEQFF
CDR3 DNA: TGCAGCGTTCCCACAGGGAGCTCCTACAATGAGCAGTTCTTC
V gene: TRBV29-1
J gene: TRBJ2-1
D gene: NA
clone size: NA

CDR3 protein: CSANQVGEGSETQYF
CDR3 DNA: TGCAGTGCAAACCAAGTAGGGGAAGGTTCAGAGACCCAGTACTTC
V gene: TRBV20-1
J gene: TRBJ2-5
D gene: NA
clone size: NA

CDR3 protein: CASSLTGQGQDTQYF
CDR3 DNA: TGTGCCAGCAGTTTAACGGGACAGGGTCAAGATACGCAGTATTTT
V gene: TRBV28
J gene: TRBJ2-3
D gene: TRBD1
clone size: NA

CDR3 protein: CASSFGGRAYEQYF
CDR3 DNA: TGTGCCAGCAGTTTTGGCGGGAGGGCATACGAGCAGTACTTC
V gene: TRBV27
J gene: TRBJ2-7
D gene: TRBD2
clone size: NA

CDR3 protein: CASTPSGIQETQYF
CDR3 DNA: TGTGCCAGCACCCCATCGGGGATTCAAGAGACCCAGTACTTC
V gene: TRBV28
J gene: TRBJ2-5
D gene: NA
clone size: NA

CDR3 protein: CASSEPRGRQPQHF
CDR3 DNA: TGTGCCAGCAGTGAACCTAGGGGGCGACAGCCCCAGCATTTT
V gene: TRBV6-1
J gene: TRBJ1-5
D gene: TRBD1
clone size: NA

CDR3 protein: CSPDGRGDTEAFF
CDR3 DNA: TGCAGTCCAGATGGCAGGGGTGACACTGAAGCTTTCTTT
V gene: TRBV20-1
J gene: TRBJ1-1
D gene: NA
clone size: few

CDR3 protein: CASSFVASGRSYNEQFF
CDR3 DNA: TGTGCCAGCAGCTTCGTGGCAAGCGGGAGGTCTTACAATGAGCAGTTCTTC
V gene: TRBV5-8
J gene: TRBJ2-1
D gene: TRBD2
clone size: NA

CDR3 protein: CATSREPGLAGGEQYF
CDR3 DNA: TGTGCCACCAGCAGAGAACCCGGACTAGCGGGAGGAGAGCAGTACTTC
V gene: TRBV15
J gene: TRBJ2-7
D gene: TRBD2
clone size: NA